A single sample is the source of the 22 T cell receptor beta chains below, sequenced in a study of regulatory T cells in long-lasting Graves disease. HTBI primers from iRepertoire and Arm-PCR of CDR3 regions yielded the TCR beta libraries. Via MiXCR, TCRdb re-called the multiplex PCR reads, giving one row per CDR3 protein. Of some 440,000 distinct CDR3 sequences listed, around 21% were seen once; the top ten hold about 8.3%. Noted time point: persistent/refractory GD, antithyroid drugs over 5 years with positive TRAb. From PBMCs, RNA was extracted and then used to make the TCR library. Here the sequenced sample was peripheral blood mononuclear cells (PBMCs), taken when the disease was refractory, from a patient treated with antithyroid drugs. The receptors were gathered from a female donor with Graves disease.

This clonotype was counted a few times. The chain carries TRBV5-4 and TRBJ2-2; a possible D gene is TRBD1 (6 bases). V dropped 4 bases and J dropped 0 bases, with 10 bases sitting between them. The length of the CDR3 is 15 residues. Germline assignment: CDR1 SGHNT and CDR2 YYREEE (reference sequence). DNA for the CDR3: TGTGCCAGCAGCCCGGGACATTCGAACACCGGGGAGCTGTTTTTT. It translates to CASSPGHSNTGELFF.

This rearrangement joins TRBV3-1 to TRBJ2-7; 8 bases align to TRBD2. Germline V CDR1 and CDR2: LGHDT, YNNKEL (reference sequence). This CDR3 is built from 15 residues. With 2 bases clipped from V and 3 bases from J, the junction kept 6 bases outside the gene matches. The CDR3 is CASSQPGSGNYEQYF. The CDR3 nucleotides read TGTGCCAGCAGCCAACCAGGTAGCGGGAACTACGAGCAGTACTTC.

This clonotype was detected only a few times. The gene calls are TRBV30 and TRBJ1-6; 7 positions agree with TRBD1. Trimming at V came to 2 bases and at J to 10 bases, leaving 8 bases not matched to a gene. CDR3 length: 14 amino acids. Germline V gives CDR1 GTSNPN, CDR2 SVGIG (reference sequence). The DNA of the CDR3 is TGTGCCTGGAGTTACCAGGGGGTAGCATCACCCCTCCACTTT. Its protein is CAWSYQGVASPLHF.

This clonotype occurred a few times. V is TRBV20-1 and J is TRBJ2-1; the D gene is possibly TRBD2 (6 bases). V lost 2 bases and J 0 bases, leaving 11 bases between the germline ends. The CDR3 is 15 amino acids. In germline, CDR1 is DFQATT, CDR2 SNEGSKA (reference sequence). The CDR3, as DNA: TGCAGTGCTAGACCGGGAGCCAGCTCCTACAATGAGCAGTTCTTC. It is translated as CSARPGASSYNEQFF.

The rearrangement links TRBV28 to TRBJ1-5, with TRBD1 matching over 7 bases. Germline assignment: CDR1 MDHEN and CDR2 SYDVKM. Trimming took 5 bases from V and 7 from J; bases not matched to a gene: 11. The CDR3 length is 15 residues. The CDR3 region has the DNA TGTGCCAGCAGTAACCCGACAGGGTCGGGGCAGCCCCAGCATTTT. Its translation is CASSNPTGSGQPQHF. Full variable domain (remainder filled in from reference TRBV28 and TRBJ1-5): DVKVTQSSRYLVKRTGEKVFLECVQDMDHENMFWYRQDPGLGLRLIYFSYDVKMKEKGDIPEGYSVSREKKERFSLILESASTNQTSMYLCASSNPTGSGQPQHFGDGTRLSIL.

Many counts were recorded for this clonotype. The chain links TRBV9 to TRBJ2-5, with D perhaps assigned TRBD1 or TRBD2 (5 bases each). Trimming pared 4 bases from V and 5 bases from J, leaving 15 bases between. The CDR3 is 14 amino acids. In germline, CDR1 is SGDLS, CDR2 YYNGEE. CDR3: CASSLMIGDETQYF. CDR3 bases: TGTGCCAGCAGCCTTATGATCGGGGACGAGACCCAGTACTTC. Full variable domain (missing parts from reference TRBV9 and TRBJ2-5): DSGVTQTPKHLITATGQRVTLRCSPRSGDLSVYWYQQSLDQGLQFLIQYYNGEERAKGNILERFSAQQFPDLHSELNLSSLELGDSALYFCASSLMIGDETQYFGPGTRLLVL.

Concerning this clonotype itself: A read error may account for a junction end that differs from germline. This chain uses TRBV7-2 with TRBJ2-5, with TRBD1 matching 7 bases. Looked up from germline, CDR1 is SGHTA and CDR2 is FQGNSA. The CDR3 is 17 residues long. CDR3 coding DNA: TGTGCCAGCAGCTTATTTTTTAGGGGGCAGGGGATAGAGGCCCAGTACTTC. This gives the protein CASSLFFRGQGIEAQYF.

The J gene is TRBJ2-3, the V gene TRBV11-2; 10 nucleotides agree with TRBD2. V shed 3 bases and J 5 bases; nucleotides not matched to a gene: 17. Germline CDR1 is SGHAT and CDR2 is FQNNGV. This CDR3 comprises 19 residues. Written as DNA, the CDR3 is TGTGCCAGCAGCTTTCCCCTCCCCCCAACTAGCGGGATCGGAGATACGCAGTATTTT. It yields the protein CASSFPLPPTSGIGDTQYF. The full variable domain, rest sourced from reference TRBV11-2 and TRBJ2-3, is EAGVAQSPRYKIIEKRQSVAFWCNPISGHATLYWYQQILGQGPKLLIQFQNNGVVDDSQLPKDRFSAERLKGVDSTLKIQPAKLEDSAVYLCASSFPLPPTSGIGDTQYFGPGTRLTVL.

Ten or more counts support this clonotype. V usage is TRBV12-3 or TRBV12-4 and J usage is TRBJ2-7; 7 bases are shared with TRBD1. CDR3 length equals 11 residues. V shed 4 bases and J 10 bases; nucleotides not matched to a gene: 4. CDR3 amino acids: CASSYRTGQYF. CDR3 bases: TGTGCCAGCAGTTACCGGACAGGACAGTACTTC.

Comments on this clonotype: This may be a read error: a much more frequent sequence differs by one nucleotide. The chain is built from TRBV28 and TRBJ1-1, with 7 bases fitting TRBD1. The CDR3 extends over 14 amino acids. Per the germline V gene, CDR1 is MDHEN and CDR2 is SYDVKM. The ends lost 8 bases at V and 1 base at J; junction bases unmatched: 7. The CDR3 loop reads CASGMTGRNTEAFF. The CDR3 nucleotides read TGTGCCAGCGGTATGACAGGGCGGAACACTGAAGCTTTCTTT.

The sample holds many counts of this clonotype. CDR3 sequence (DNA): TGTGCCAGCAGTTACTCAAGCTTTCAGCCCCAGCATTTT. Amino acid sequence: CASSYSSFQPQHF. This chain connects TRBV6-5 to TRBJ1-5; D remains ambiguous. Trimming took 0 bases from V and 6 from J, leaving 6 bases between them. In germline, CDR1 is MNHEY, CDR2 SVGAGI. CDR3 size: 13 residues.

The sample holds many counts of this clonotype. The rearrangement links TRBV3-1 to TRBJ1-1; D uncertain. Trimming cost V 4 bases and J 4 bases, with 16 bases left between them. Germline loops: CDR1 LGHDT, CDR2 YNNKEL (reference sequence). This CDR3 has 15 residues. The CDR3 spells CASSRSANQGTEAFF. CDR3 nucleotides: TGTGCCAGCAGCCGCTCGGCAAACCAAGGCACTGAAGCTTTCTTT. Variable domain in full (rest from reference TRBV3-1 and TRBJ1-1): DTAVSQTPKYLVTQMGNDKSIKCEQNLGHDTMYWYKQDSKKFLKIMFSYNNKELIINETVPNRFSPKSPDKAHLNLHINSLELGDSAVYFCASSRSANQGTEAFFGQGTRLTVV.

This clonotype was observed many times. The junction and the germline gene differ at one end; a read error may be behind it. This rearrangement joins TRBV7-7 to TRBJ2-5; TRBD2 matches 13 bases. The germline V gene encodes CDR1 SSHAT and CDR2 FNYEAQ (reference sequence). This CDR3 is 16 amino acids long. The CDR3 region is CASSDRLAGGQETQYF. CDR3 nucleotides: TGTGCTAGCAGCGACCGACTAGCGGGAGGCCAAGAGACCCAGTACTTC.

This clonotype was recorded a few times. The CDR3 sequence: CASSLMDGAKETQYF. The CDR3 DNA sequence: TGTGCCAGCAGTTTGATGGATGGGGCAAAGGAGACCCAGTACTTC. J is TRBJ2-5 and V is TRBV28, with D possibly being TRBD1 (5 bases). CDR3 length: 15 residues. The germline gives CDR1 MDHEN, CDR2 SYDVKM. Trimming cost V 3 bases and J 5 bases, with 16 bases left between them.

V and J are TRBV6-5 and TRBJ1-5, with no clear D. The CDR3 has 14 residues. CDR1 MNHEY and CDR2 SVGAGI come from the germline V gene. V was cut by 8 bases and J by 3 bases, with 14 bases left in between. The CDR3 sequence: CASGFWQANQPQHF. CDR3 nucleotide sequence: TGTGCCAGCGGTTTCTGGCAGGCCAATCAGCCCCAGCATTTT.

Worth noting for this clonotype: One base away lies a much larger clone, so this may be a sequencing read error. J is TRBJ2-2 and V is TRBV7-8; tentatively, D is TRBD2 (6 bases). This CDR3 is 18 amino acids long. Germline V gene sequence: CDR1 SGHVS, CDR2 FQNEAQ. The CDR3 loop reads CASSHPVRTLGRTGGLFF. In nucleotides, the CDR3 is TGTGCCAGCAGCCATCCCGTTCGGACCCTAGGAAGGACCGGGGGGCTGTTTTTT.

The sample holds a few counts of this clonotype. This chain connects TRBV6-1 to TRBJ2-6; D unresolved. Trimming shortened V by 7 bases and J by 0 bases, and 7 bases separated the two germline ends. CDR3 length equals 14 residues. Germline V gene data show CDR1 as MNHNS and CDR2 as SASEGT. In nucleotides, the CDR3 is TGTGCCAGCAACCACTTCTCTGGGGCCAACGTCCTGACTTTC. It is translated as CASNHFSGANVLTF.

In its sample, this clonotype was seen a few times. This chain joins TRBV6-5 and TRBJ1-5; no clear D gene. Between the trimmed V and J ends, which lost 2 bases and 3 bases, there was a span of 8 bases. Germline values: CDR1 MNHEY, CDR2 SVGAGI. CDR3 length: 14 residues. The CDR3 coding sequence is TGTGCCAGCAGTTACCGGGGTAACAATCAGCCCCAGCATTTT. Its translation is CASSYRGNNQPQHF.

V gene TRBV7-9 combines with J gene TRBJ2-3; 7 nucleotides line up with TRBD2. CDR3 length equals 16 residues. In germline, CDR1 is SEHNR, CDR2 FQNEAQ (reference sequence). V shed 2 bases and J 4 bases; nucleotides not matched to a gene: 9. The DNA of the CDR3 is TGTGCCAGCAGCTTAACAAGCGGGGAAGGGGCAGATACGCAGTATTTT. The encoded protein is CASSLTSGEGADTQYF. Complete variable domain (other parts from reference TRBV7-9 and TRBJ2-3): DTGVSQNPRHKITKRGQNVTFRCDPISEHNRLYWYRQTLGQGPEFLTYFQNEAQLEKSRLLSDRFSAERPKGSFSTLEIQRTEQGDSAMYLCASSLTSGEGADTQYFGPGTRLTVL.

The CDR3 is CAWSFYPGRKRSGELFF. DNA for the CDR3: TGTGCCTGGAGTTTCTATCCGGGACGGAAGAGGTCCGGGGAGCTGTTTTTT. The chain carries TRBV30 and TRBJ2-2, with D perhaps matching TRBD1 or TRBD2 (5 bases each). The V gene's germline CDR1 is GTSNPN and CDR2 SVGIG (reference sequence). Trimming took off 2 bases at V and 6 bases at J, with 22 bases between the two ends. The CDR3 runs to 17 residues.

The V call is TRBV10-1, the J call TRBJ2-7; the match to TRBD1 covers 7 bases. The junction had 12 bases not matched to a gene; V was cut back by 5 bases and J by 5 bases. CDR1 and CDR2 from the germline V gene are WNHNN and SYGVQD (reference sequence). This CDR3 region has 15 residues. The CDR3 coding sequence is TGCGCCAGCAGTCCAGGACAGGTCTCGCTCCACGAGCAGTACTTC. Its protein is CASSPGQVSLHEQYF.

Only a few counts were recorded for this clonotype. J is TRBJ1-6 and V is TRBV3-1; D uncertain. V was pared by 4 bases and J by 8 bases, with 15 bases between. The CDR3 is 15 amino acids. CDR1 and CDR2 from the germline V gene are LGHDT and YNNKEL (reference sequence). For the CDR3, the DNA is TGTGCCAGCAGCCCAGCAGGCTCGTCTTATTCACCCCTCCACTTT. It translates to CASSPAGSSYSPLHF.